This TCR beta chain appears in the sequencing data of a study of shared clonotypes between healthy human individuals. Findings and limits, study-wide: Though the depth was large, rarefaction showed that sorted-subset sequencing was incomplete. Generally, estimated richness proved larger in naive subsets than it did in memory subsets.

Germline CDR1 and CDR2: SGHRS and YFSETQ. This CDR3 comprises 17 residues. The ends were cut back, 4 bases at V and 1 base at J, with 18 bases in the middle. The assay was carried out at the deep level. In the study's own analysis: Filtering differed because ImmunoSEQ produced junction-only sequences that carried no quality scores. TCRdb's copy holds only in-frame clones and misses some; the assay was immunoSEQ multiplex PCR. V, J and clone size reflect that table, while D and trimming were determined from the DNA. The repertoire holds around 1,100,000 clones, with 60% to 80% as singletons. As concerns this clone: The antigen is undetermined.

The source is a man between 18 and 29 years old in good health. Some clones in this sample may be carry-over from other donors' samples. The sample taken for sequencing was memory CD4+ T cells from PBMCs. Subset of the sample: CD45RA-negative fraction. The chain combines TRBV5-1 with TRBJ1-3, with a weak D call TRBD1 (5 bases). As DNA, the CDR3 is TGCGCCAGCAGCCGGAGCGGGGACGAGGGGTCTGGAAACACCATATATTTT. It translates to CASSRSGDEGSGNTIYF.